Following are 18 T cell receptor beta chains from one sample sequenced in a study of blood T cell repertoires in COVID-19. Only in-frame clones appear in the TCRdb table, and some are missing; sequencing was by immunoSEQ multiplex PCR. The sample lists 150,000 to 200,000 clones, around 90% occurring once. The sequenced sample consisted of peripheral blood. These receptors were taken from a man aged 55 to 70 with active or convalescent COVID-19.

The chain uses TRBV6-5 and TRBJ2-7, with D hard to call. Germline V lookup: CDR1 MNHEY, CDR2 SVGAGI. The CDR3 runs to 16 residues. The V gene lost 0 bases and the J gene lost 0 bases, with 12 bases spanning the gap. The CDR3: CASSYSLYPSSYEQYF. The CDR3 nucleotides are TGTGCCAGCAGTTACTCGCTATATCCGTCCTCCTACGAGCAGTACTTC.

The chain combines TRBV27 with TRBJ2-2, with 7 bases matching TRBD1. The CDR3 covers 14 residues. The ends lost 4 bases at V and 7 bases at J; junction bases unmatched: 6. Germline CDR1 and CDR2: MNHEY and SMNVEV (reference sequence). The CDR3 sequence: CASSSGQWGGELFF. The CDR3 nucleotides are TGTGCCAGCAGTTCGGGACAGTGGGGCGGGGAGCTGTTTTTT.

V and J are TRBV7-9 and TRBJ1-5; D not resolved. V shed 2 bases and J shed 1 base, with 6 bases lying between them. Germline V gene lookup returns CDR1 SEHNR and CDR2 FQNEAQ (reference sequence). This CDR3 has 14 amino acids. The CDR3 coding sequence is TGTGCCAGCAGCTTACGAGGGAGCAATCAGCCCCAGCATTTT. Translated: CASSLRGSNQPQHF.

This sequence joins TRBV7-5 and TRBJ2-6; the table's D call, TRBD1, was not checked against the DNA. TRBV7-5 is tagged as a pseudogene. The length of the CDR3 is 22 residues. The CDR3 nucleotides read TGTGTCAGAAGCTTAGGAGGCCGCCACAGGGGGCGTTCCTGGGATAAGGCCAACGTCCTGACTTTC. This translates into CVRSLGGRHRGRSWDKANVLTF.

The CDR3 DNA reads as TGCGCCAGCAGCTTGGTAGGGACAGGGCCCGGGGAGCTGTTTTTT. Amino acids: CASSLVGTGPGELFF. This chain joins TRBV5-1 and TRBJ2-2; the match to TRBD1 covers 9 bases. The CDR3 contains 15 residues. Looked up from germline, CDR1 is SGHRS and CDR2 is YFSETQ. J lost 6 bases, V lost 0 bases, and 3 bases had no gene match.

The chain employs TRBV19 and TRBJ1-6, with TRBD1 as a possible D gene (6 bases). Trimming cost V 3 bases and J 9 bases, with 9 bases left between them. CDR3 length: 13 residues. The germline V gene has CDR1 LNHDA and CDR2 SQIVND (reference sequence). This CDR3 is CASSIGGRSPLHF. The CDR3 coding sequence is TGTGCCAGTAGTATCGGGGGGCGTTCACCCCTCCACTTT.

This clone was observed once. The chain recombines TRBV7-2 with TRBJ2-7; 9 bases map to TRBD2. Trimming at V came to 2 bases and at J to 3 bases, leaving 5 bases not matched to a gene. The CDR3 runs to 15 residues. Germline CDR1 and CDR2: SGHTA and FQGNSA. The CDR3 spells CASSLTASGDYEQYF. For the CDR3, the DNA is TGTGCCAGCAGCTTAACGGCTAGCGGGGACTACGAGCAGTACTTC.

This clone was seen only a few times. The rearrangement joins TRBV3-1 (or the pseudogene TRBV3-2) to TRBJ2-1; 8 nucleotides agree with TRBD1. Germline values: CDR1 LGHDT, CDR2 YNNKEL (reference sequence). CDR3 size: 17 residues. V dropped 0 bases and J dropped 6; count of bases not matched to a gene: 10. The CDR3 is CASSQDLRQGPLNEQFF. The CDR3 DNA sequence: TGTGCCAGCAGCCAAGATTTGCGACAGGGGCCGCTCAATGAGCAGTTCTTC.

This chain uses TRBV7-9 with TRBJ1-4; a weak D match, TRBD1 (6 bases). V lost 5 bases and J 1 base, leaving 11 bases between the germline ends. The CDR3 totals 15 residues. Germline assignment: CDR1 SEHNR and CDR2 FQNEAQ (reference sequence). CDR3 protein: CASSPQGITNEKLFF. The CDR3 DNA reads as TGTGCCAGCAGCCCACAGGGTATAACTAATGAAAAACTGTTTTTT.

This sequence joins TRBV28 and TRBJ1-5; weak D call: TRBD1 (5 bases). Germline CDR1 reads MDHEN; CDR2 reads SYDVKM. This CDR3 comprises 14 residues. The germline V and J ends were trimmed by 5 bases and 0 bases, with 8 bases remaining between them. CDR3 residues: CASSQGYSNQPQHF. In DNA, the CDR3 is TGTGCCAGCAGTCAGGGCTATAGCAATCAGCCCCAGCATTTT.

The chain carries TRBV4-1 and TRBJ2-1; D is possibly TRBD1 (5 bases). The CDR3 has 17 amino acids. V was shortened by 4 bases and J by 3 bases, with 19 bases between the two germline ends. Germline CDR1 reads MGHRA; CDR2 reads YSYEKL. CDR3 protein: CASSPLGRRANYNEQFF. The CDR3 DNA follows: TGCGCCAGCAGCCCCCTAGGCCGCAGGGCTAACTACAATGAGCAGTTCTTC.

This clone was picked up one time. This chain uses TRBV25-1 with TRBJ1-2; D is possibly TRBD1 (5 bases). Trimming stripped 2 bases from V and 4 bases from J, with 11 bases between. This CDR3 is 14 amino acids long. Looked up from germline, CDR1 is MGHDK and CDR2 is SYGVNS. The CDR3 region is CASSEGGAGYGYTF. The CDR3 DNA reads as TGTGCCAGCAGTGAAGGAGGGGCCGGCTATGGCTACACCTTC.

The rearrangement uses TRBV5-8 and TRBJ2-5; 9 nucleotides agree with TRBD1. The germline V gene encodes CDR1 SGHTS and CDR2 YDEGEE. J gave up 3 bases and V 0 bases, and 0 bases lay outside the gene matches. This CDR3 has 14 residues. Here the CDR3 DNA reads TGTGCCAGCAGCTTGGGGACAGGGGAAGAGACCCAGTACTTC. This gives the protein CASSLGTGEETQYF.

The J gene is TRBJ1-5, the V gene TRBV6-5; D is uncertain. Looked up from germline, CDR1 is MNHEY and CDR2 is SVGAGI. The V end was cut by 6 bases, the J end by 11 bases, with 14 bases between. The CDR3 loop spans 12 amino acids. CDR3 amino acids: CASSPVGGTQHF. For the CDR3, the DNA is TGTGCCAGCAGCCCCGTCGGAGGGACCCAGCATTTT.

This chain uses TRBV4-2 with TRBJ2-5; 8 bases agree with TRBD1. The CDR3 sequence is 15 residues long. Germline loops: CDR1 LGHNA, CDR2 YNFKEQ. Unmatched junction bases numbered 4, after V lost 4 bases and J lost 0 bases. The CDR3 is CASSLRTGYQETQYF. The CDR3 DNA sequence: TGTGCCAGCAGCCTAAGGACAGGGTACCAAGAGACCCAGTACTTC.

For the CDR3, the DNA is TGCGCCAGCAGCTTGAGCACCACCGGGGAGCTGTTTTTT. This encodes CASSLSTTGELFF. This chain uses TRBV5-1 with TRBJ2-2; no clear D. The germline V and J ends were trimmed by 1 base and 4 bases, with 5 bases remaining between them. This CDR3 contains 13 residues. CDR1 and CDR2 (germline): SGHRS, YFSETQ. Full variable domain (remainder filled in from reference TRBV5-1 and TRBJ2-2): KAGVTQTPRYLIKTRGQQVTLSCSPISGHRSVSWYQQTPGQGLQFLFEYFSETQRNKGNFPGRFSGRQFSNSRSEMNVSTLELGDSALYLCASSLSTTGELFFGEGSRLTVL.

The chain is built from TRBV30 and TRBJ2-3, with D possibly matching TRBD2 (7 bases). CDR1 and CDR2 (germline): GTSNPN, SVGIG (reference sequence). V dropped 2 bases and J dropped 4 bases, with 19 bases sitting between them. CDR3 length: 16 residues. CDR3 DNA: TGTGCCTGGAGTCGGGAAAGGGGGGGGAGGGCAGATACGCAGTATTTT. Its translation: CAWSRERGGRADTQYF.

CDR3 sequence: CAITSAGANTEAFF. CDR3 DNA sequence: TGTGCCATCACCTCGGCAGGGGCCAACACTGAAGCTTTCTTT. This chain links TRBV10-3 with TRBJ1-1; TRBD1 might be the D (6 bases). The germline V gene has CDR1 ENHRY and CDR2 SYGVKD. Deletions cut 7 bases from V and 2 bases from J, with 14 bases between. The length of the CDR3 is 14 residues.